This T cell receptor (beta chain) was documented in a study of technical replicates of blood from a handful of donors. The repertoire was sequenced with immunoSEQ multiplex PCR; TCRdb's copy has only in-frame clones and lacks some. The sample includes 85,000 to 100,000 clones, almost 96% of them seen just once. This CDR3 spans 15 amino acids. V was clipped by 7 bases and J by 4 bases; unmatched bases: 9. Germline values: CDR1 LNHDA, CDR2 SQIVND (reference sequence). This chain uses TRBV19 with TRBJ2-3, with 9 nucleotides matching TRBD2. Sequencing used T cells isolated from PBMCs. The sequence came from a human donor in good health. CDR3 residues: CASKNSGSISDTQYF. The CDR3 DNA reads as TGTGCCAGTAAAAATAGCGGGAGTATCTCAGATACGCAGTATTTT.